The clone carrying this T cell receptor (beta chain) was counted between two and nine times. As originally analysed: Estimation of nucleated cell counts relied on the amplification of reference gene primers. Profiling relied on immunoSEQ multiplex PCR, and the TCRdb table lists in-frame clones only, not all of them. That table furnishes V, J and clone size, whereas the DNA furnished D and trimming. Among about 190,000 clones listed, around 87% were seen once. The sample belongs to a study of blood T cell repertoires in COVID-19. Looking at the study overall: The United States, Italy and Spain supplied acute and convalescent COVID-19 samples.

Looked up from germline, CDR1 is SGHVS and CDR2 is FNYEAQ. The CDR3 covers 15 residues. Between the trimmed V and J ends, which lost 1 base and 4 bases, there was a span of 13 bases. The source material was peripheral blood. V and J are TRBV7-6 and TRBJ1-1; no clear D. This TCR derives from a woman aged 25 to 39 with active or convalescent COVID-19. CDR3 sequence (DNA): TGTGCCAGCAGCTTAGGATTGGGAGGCGGCACTGAAGCTTTCTTT. It translates to CASSLGLGGGTEAFF. Complete variable domain (other parts from reference TRBV7-6 and TRBJ1-1): GAGVSQSPRYKVTKRGQDVALRCDPISGHVSLYWYRQALGQGPEFLTYFNYEAQQDKSGLPNDRFSAERPEGSISTLTIQRTEQRDSAMYRCASSLGLGGGTEAFFGQGTRLTVV.